A selection of T cell receptor beta chains follows, all from one sample in a study of T cell responses to AZD1222 COVID-19 vaccine. The data were produced by immunoSEQ multiplex PCR, yet TCRdb's version contains in-frame clones alone and is incomplete. The repertoire holds under 150,000 clones, roughly 90% seen once, with 0.8% to 1.1% in the top ten. The sample consisted of peripheral blood, taken on day 0 of AZD1222 vaccination. The source of these receptors is an adult in good health. Each CDR3 is given with its conserved first and last residue. Each record gives: D gene, V gene, clone size, J gene, CDR3 DNA, CDR3 protein. D genes are given only for firm matches. Expanded clones get a size class; other rows say once, few or many, or leave the size out.

d_call: .
v_call: TRBV5-1
clone_size: .
j_call: TRBJ2-1
cdr3_nt: TGCGCCAGCAGCACCCCTGGACTGTACGACAATGAGCAGTTCTTC
cdr3_aa: CASSTPGLYDNEQFF

d_call: .
v_call: TRBV3-1/TRBV3-2
clone_size: .
j_call: TRBJ2-1
cdr3_nt: TGTGCCAGCAGCCAACGTGGTTCCTACAATGAGCAGTTCTTC
cdr3_aa: CASSQRGSYNEQFF

d_call: .
v_call: TRBV5-1
clone_size: .
j_call: TRBJ2-5
cdr3_nt: TGCGCCAGCAGCTTGGCGAAGGGTGGGACAGAGACCCAGTACTTC
cdr3_aa: CASSLAKGGTETQYF

d_call: TRBD1
v_call: TRBV5-4
clone_size: .
j_call: TRBJ1-1
cdr3_nt: TGTGCCAGCAGCTCCCTGGACAGGGTAGGGGCTTTCTTT
cdr3_aa: CASSSLDRVGAFF

d_call: .
v_call: TRBV5-1
clone_size: .
j_call: TRBJ1-1
cdr3_nt: TGCGCCAGCAGCTTGACGGAGAACACTGAAGCTTTCTTT
cdr3_aa: CASSLTENTEAFF

d_call: TRBD1
v_call: TRBV19
clone_size: .
j_call: TRBJ2-3
cdr3_nt: TGTGCCAGTAGAAAGGGACAGTTCTATAGCACAGATACGCAGTATTTT
cdr3_aa: CASRKGQFYSTDTQYF

d_call: TRBD1
v_call: TRBV19
clone_size: .
j_call: TRBJ2-6
cdr3_nt: TGTGCCAGTAGTATACGACAGGGCAGCTCTGGGGCCAACGTCCTGACTTTC
cdr3_aa: CASSIRQGSSGANVLTF

d_call: .
v_call: TRBV19
clone_size: .
j_call: TRBJ1-5
cdr3_nt: TGTGCCAGTAGTCCCCGAGGGGGGGTCAATCAGCCCCAGCATTTT
cdr3_aa: CASSPRGGVNQPQHF

d_call: .
v_call: TRBV18
clone_size: .
j_call: TRBJ2-5
cdr3_nt: TGTGCCAGCTCGCCCGACAGGCAAGAGACCCAGTACTTC
cdr3_aa: CASSPDRQETQYF

d_call: .
v_call: TRBV7-8
clone_size: .
j_call: TRBJ2-1
cdr3_nt: TGTGCCAGCAGTAGGGGGAGGGGGTTAAGTGAGCAGTTCTTC
cdr3_aa: CASSRGRGLSEQFF

d_call: TRBD1
v_call: TRBV28
clone_size: .
j_call: TRBJ2-5
cdr3_nt: TGTGCCAGCAGTCTGGCTCCGGGACAGCTCCTCCAAGAGACCCAGTACTTC
cdr3_aa: CASSLAPGQLLQETQYF

d_call: .
v_call: TRBV19
clone_size: once
j_call: TRBJ1-2
cdr3_nt: TGTGCCAGTAGTATTCTGGCCGGGACGGGTGGCTACACCTTC
cdr3_aa: CASSILAGTGGYTF

d_call: .
v_call: TRBV4-1
clone_size: .
j_call: TRBJ2-2
cdr3_nt: TGCGCCAGCAGCCAACCGGGACTGAACACCGGGGAGCTGTTTTTT
cdr3_aa: CASSQPGLNTGELFF

d_call: TRBD1
v_call: TRBV5-1
clone_size: once
j_call: TRBJ1-1
cdr3_nt: TGCGCCAGCAGCCCCGGGACAGCGAACACTGAAGCTTTCTTT
cdr3_aa: CASSPGTANTEAFF

d_call: .
v_call: TRBV19
clone_size: .
j_call: TRBJ2-7
cdr3_nt: TGTGCCAGTAGTCTGGACATCGCCTACGAGCAGTACTTC
cdr3_aa: CASSLDIAYEQYF

d_call: .
v_call: TRBV19
clone_size: .
j_call: TRBJ2-4
cdr3_nt: TGTGCCAGTAGCCCTCGTAAAAACATTCAGTACTTC
cdr3_aa: CASSPRKNIQYF

d_call: .
v_call: TRBV4-1
clone_size: .
j_call: TRBJ1-2
cdr3_nt: TGCGCCAGCAGCCAAGAGGGGGGCTATGGCTACACCTTC
cdr3_aa: CASSQEGGYGYTF

d_call: TRBD1
v_call: TRBV14
clone_size: .
j_call: TRBJ1-5
cdr3_nt: TGTGCCAGCAGCCGACAGGGGAGTAGACAGCCCCAGCATTTT
cdr3_aa: CASSRQGSRQPQHF

d_call: .
v_call: TRBV3-1/TRBV3-2
clone_size: .
j_call: TRBJ1-2
cdr3_nt: TGTGCCAGCAGCCAAGTGACGACCGGGCTTGCTAACTATGGCTACACCTTC
cdr3_aa: CASSQVTTGLANYGYTF

d_call: .
v_call: TRBV15
clone_size: .
j_call: TRBJ2-5
cdr3_nt: TGTGCCACCAGCAGAGGAAGGGGGACAGAGACCCAGTACTTC
cdr3_aa: CATSRGRGTETQYF

d_call: TRBD1
v_call: TRBV4-1
clone_size: once
j_call: TRBJ1-2
cdr3_nt: TGCGCCAGCAGCCATTCTAGGACAGGGGACTATGGCTACACCTTC
cdr3_aa: CASSHSRTGDYGYTF

d_call: TRBD1
v_call: TRBV28
clone_size: .
j_call: TRBJ1-5
cdr3_nt: TGTGCCAGCAGCCCCGGAGACAGGGGCAGTCAGCCCCAGCATTTT
cdr3_aa: CASSPGDRGSQPQHF

d_call: .
v_call: TRBV7-8
clone_size: .
j_call: TRBJ2-5
cdr3_nt: TGTGCCAGCAGCCTTAGTCTGGGCCAAGAGACCCAGTACTTC
cdr3_aa: CASSLSLGQETQYF

d_call: .
v_call: TRBV18
clone_size: .
j_call: TRBJ1-2
cdr3_nt: TGTGCCAGCTCTTCCTCCGGGACGGCCTATGGCTACACCTTC
cdr3_aa: CASSSSGTAYGYTF

d_call: .
v_call: TRBV7-3
clone_size: .
j_call: TRBJ2-3
cdr3_nt: TGTGCCAGCAGCCTCGGGGGCACAGATACGCAGTATTTT
cdr3_aa: CASSLGGTDTQYF

d_call: TRBD1
v_call: TRBV9
clone_size: .
j_call: TRBJ1-4
cdr3_nt: TGTGCCAGCAGCGTAGGAGGGGGCGCTAATGAAAAACTGTTTTTT
cdr3_aa: CASSVGGGANEKLFF

d_call: TRBD1
v_call: TRBV24-1
clone_size: once
j_call: TRBJ2-3
cdr3_nt: TGTGCCACCAGTGATTTGCGGACAGGGCACCCGATTAGCACAGATACGCAGTATTTT
cdr3_aa: CATSDLRTGHPISTDTQYF

d_call: .
v_call: TRBV6-1
clone_size: .
j_call: TRBJ2-1
cdr3_nt: TGTGCCAGCAGTGAAGTCTTGGGGCTAGCCTCCTACAATGAGCAGTTCTTC
cdr3_aa: CASSEVLGLASYNEQFF

d_call: TRBD1
v_call: TRBV5-1
clone_size: .
j_call: TRBJ1-2
cdr3_nt: TGCGCCAGCAGCCCCACCGGGACAGACTTCTATGGCTACACCTTC
cdr3_aa: CASSPTGTDFYGYTF

d_call: .
v_call: TRBV30
clone_size: .
j_call: TRBJ2-3
cdr3_nt: TGTGCCTGGAGTGTGAATCCCACAGATACGCAGTATTTT
cdr3_aa: CAWSVNPTDTQYF

d_call: .
v_call: TRBV20-1
clone_size: .
j_call: TRBJ1-1
cdr3_nt: TGCAGTGCTAGTTGGGTTTCCACTGAAGCTTTCTTT
cdr3_aa: CSASWVSTEAFF

d_call: TRBD2
v_call: TRBV7-9
clone_size: .
j_call: TRBJ2-1
cdr3_nt: TGTGCCAGCAGCTTATGGGGGGGAAGACAAGGGGAGCAGTTCTTC
cdr3_aa: CASSLWGGRQGEQFF

d_call: TRBD2
v_call: TRBV5-1
clone_size: .
j_call: TRBJ2-1
cdr3_nt: TGCGCCAGCACTCCCCAAGCGGGAGCGGGGGATGAGCAGTTCTTC
cdr3_aa: CASTPQAGAGDEQFF

d_call: .
v_call: TRBV21-1
clone_size: .
j_call: TRBJ2-7
cdr3_nt: TGTGCCAGCAGCAAATTCGAGTCAGGTCCCGGCTACGAGCAGTACTTC
cdr3_aa: CASSKFESGPGYEQYF

d_call: .
v_call: TRBV9
clone_size: once
j_call: TRBJ1-6
cdr3_nt: TGTGCCAGCAGCGTAGACGTGGACTATAATTCACCCCTCCACTTT
cdr3_aa: CASSVDVDYNSPLHF

d_call: .
v_call: TRBV2
clone_size: .
j_call: TRBJ1-5
cdr3_nt: TGTGCCAGCAGTGAATACGCGACCATGCATCAGCCCCAGCATTTT
cdr3_aa: CASSEYATMHQPQHF

d_call: .
v_call: TRBV6-6
clone_size: few
j_call: TRBJ1-1
cdr3_nt: TGTGCCAGCAGTTACCCTGGAACCGGACGGCCTGAAGCTTTCTTT
cdr3_aa: CASSYPGTGRPEAFF

d_call: .
v_call: TRBV5-4
clone_size: .
j_call: TRBJ1-3
cdr3_nt: TGTGCCAGCGGGGTAGCGGGGGCGCGAAACACCATATATTTT
cdr3_aa: CASGVAGARNTIYF

d_call: .
v_call: TRBV29-1
clone_size: .
j_call: TRBJ1-5
cdr3_nt: TGCAGCGTAGCCGGGACAAATAGCAATCAGCCCCAGCATTTT
cdr3_aa: CSVAGTNSNQPQHF

d_call: .
v_call: TRBV12-3/TRBV12-4
clone_size: .
j_call: TRBJ1-6
cdr3_nt: TGTGCCAGCAGTACGAGGGATAATTCACCCCTCCACTTT
cdr3_aa: CASSTRDNSPLHF

d_call: TRBD1
v_call: TRBV28
clone_size: .
j_call: TRBJ1-2
cdr3_nt: TGTGCCAGCAGAGGGACAGGGGGCTTTGGCTACACCTTC
cdr3_aa: CASRGTGGFGYTF

d_call: .
v_call: TRBV18
clone_size: .
j_call: TRBJ1-2
cdr3_nt: TGTGCCAGCTCATCGGACACCCCTAACTATGGCTACACCTTC
cdr3_aa: CASSSDTPNYGYTF

d_call: .
v_call: TRBV12-3/TRBV12-4
clone_size: .
j_call: TRBJ1-1
cdr3_nt: TGTGCCAGCAGTTTCCTCATGAACACTGAAGCTTTCTTT
cdr3_aa: CASSFLMNTEAFF

d_call: .
v_call: TRBV10-3
clone_size: few
j_call: TRBJ1-1
cdr3_nt: TGTGCCATCAGTGAGTCGTGGGAGGCTTTCTTT
cdr3_aa: CAISESWEAFF

d_call: TRBD1
v_call: TRBV19
clone_size: .
j_call: TRBJ2-6
cdr3_nt: TGTGCCAGTAGTACCGACAGGGGGTTAAACTCTGGGGCCAACGTCCTGACTTTC
cdr3_aa: CASSTDRGLNSGANVLTF

d_call: TRBD1
v_call: TRBV5-4
clone_size: .
j_call: TRBJ1-2
cdr3_nt: TGTGCCAGCAGCCAACAGGGGTTAAATGGCTACACCTTC
cdr3_aa: CASSQQGLNGYTF